This T cell receptor (beta chain) comes out of a study of blood T cells in healthy people across ages. The study's findings and limits: Researchers deemed the diversity estimates from one million T cells underestimates.

The V end lost 3 bases, the J end lost 0 bases, and 14 bases lay between the germline ends. The length of the CDR3 is 16 residues. The V gene's germline CDR1 is MDHEN and CDR2 SYDVKM. Points on this clonotype: Its target is not known.

Through a sample-barcoded 5' primer and a J-beta primer mix, a second PCR was run for roughly 6 to 11 cycles. Each cDNA molecule was tagged by a template-switch adaptor that had 12 random nucleotides. TCRdb re-derived calls from the 5' RACE reads in MiXCR, one entry per CDR3 protein. The sample yields fewer than 2 million distinct CDR3 sequences, about 39% seen once. Material: blood. This sequence joins TRBV28 and TRBJ1-1; D uncertain. This TCR derives from a human donor in good health. The CDR3 DNA reads as TGTGCCAGCAGTTTTAATATTAGGGAACTGAACACTGAAGCTTTCTTT. This gives the protein CASSFNIRELNTEAFF. The whole variable domain, remainder taken from reference TRBV28 and TRBJ1-1, is DVKVTQSSRYLVKRTGEKVFLECVQDMDHENMFWYRQDPGLGLRLIYFSYDVKMKEKGDIPEGYSVSREKKERFSLILESASTNQTSMYLCASSFNIRELNTEAFFGQGTRLTVV.